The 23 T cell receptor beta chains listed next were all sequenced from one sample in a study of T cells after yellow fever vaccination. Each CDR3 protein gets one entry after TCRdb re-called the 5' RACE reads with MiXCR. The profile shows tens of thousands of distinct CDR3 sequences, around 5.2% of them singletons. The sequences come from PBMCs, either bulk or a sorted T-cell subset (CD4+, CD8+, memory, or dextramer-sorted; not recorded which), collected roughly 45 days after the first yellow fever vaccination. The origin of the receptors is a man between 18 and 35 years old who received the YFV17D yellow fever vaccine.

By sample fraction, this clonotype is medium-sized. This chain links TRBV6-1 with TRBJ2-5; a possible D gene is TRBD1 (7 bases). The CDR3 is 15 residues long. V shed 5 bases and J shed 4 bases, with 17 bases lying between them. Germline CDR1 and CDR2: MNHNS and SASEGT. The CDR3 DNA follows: TGTGCCAGCAGTAAGGGGACAGTGGGGGGAGAGACCCAGTACTTC. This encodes CASSKGTVGGETQYF.

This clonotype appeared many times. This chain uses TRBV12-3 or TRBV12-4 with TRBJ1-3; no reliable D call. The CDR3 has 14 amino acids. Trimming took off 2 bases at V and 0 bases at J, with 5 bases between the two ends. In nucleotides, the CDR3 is TGTGCCAGCAGTTTACGGAGCTCTGGAAACACCATATATTTT. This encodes CASSLRSSGNTIYF.

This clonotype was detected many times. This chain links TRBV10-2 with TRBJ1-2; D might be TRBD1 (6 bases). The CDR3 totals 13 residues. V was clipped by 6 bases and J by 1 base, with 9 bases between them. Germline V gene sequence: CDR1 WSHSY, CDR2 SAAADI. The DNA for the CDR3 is TGCGCCAGCAGGGGGGGCGGTAACTATGGCTACACCTTC. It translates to CASRGGGNYGYTF.

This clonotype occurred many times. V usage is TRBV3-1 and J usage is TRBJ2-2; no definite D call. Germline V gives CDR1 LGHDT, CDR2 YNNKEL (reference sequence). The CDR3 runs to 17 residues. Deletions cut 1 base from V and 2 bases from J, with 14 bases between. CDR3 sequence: CASSQVLVGPNTGELFF. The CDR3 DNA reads TGTGCCAGCAGCCAAGTATTGGTCGGGCCAAACACCGGGGAGCTGTTTTTT.

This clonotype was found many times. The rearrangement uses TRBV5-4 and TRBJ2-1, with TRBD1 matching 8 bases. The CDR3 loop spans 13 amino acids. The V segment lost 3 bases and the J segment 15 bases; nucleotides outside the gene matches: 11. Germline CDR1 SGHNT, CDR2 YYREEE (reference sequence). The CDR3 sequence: CASSWYGQGIPFF. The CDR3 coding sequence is TGTGCCAGCAGCTGGTACGGACAGGGTATCCCGTTCTTC.

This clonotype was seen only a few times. The CDR3 reads CASSQGGAYSNQPQHF. The CDR3 DNA reads TGCGCCAGCAGCCAAGGGGGGGCCTATAGCAATCAGCCCCAGCATTTT. V usage is TRBV4-3 and J usage is TRBJ1-5; tentatively, D is TRBD1 (6 bases). V was trimmed by 1 base and J by 0 bases, leaving 10 bases between them. This CDR3 comprises 16 residues. Germline CDR1 LGHNA, CDR2 YSLEER.

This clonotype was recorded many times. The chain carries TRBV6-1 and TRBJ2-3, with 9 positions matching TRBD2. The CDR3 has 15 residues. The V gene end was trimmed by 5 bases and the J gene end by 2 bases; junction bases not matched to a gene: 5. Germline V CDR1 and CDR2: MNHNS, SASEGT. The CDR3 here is CASSIAGAFTDTQYF. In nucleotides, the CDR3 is TGTGCCAGCAGTATAGCGGGGGCCTTCACAGATACGCAGTATTTT.

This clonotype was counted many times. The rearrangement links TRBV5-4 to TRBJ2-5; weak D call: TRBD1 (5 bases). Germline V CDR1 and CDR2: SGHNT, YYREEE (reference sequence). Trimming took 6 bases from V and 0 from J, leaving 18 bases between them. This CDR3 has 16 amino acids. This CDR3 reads CASTRKSGWYQETQYF. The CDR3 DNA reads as TGTGCCAGCACCCGTAAATCAGGGTGGTACCAAGAGACCCAGTACTTC.

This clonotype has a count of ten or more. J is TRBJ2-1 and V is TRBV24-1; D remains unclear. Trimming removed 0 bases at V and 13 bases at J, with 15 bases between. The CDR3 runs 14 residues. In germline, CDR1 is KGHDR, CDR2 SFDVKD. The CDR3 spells CATSDLQLGETQFF. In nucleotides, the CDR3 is TGTGCCACCAGTGATTTGCAGCTGGGTGAGACCCAGTTCTTC.

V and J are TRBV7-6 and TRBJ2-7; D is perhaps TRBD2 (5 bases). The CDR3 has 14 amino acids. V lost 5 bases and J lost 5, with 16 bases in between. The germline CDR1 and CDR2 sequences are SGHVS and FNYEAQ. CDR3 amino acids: CASSERDAGDEQYF. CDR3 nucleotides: TGTGCCAGCAGCGAACGGGATGCCGGGGACGAGCAGTACTTC.

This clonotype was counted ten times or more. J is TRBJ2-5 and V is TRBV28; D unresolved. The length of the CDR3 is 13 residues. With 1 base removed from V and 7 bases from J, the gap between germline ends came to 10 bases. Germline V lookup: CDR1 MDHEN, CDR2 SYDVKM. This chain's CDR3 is CASSLYQVGTQYF. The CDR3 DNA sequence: TGTGCCAGCAGTTTATACCAGGTTGGGACCCAGTACTTC.

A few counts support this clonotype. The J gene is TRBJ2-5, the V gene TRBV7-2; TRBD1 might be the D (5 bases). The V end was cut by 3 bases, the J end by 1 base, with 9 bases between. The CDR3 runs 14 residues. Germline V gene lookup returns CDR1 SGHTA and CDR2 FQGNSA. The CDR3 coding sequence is TGTGCCAGCAGCTTTCGGCAGGGCCAAGAGACCCAGTACTTC. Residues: CASSFRQGQETQYF.

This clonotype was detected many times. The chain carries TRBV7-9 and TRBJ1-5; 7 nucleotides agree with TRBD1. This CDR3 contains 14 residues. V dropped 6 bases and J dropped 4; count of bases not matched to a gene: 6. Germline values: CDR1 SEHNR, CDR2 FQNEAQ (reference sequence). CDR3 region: CASSNTGENQPQHF. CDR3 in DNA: TGTGCCAGCAGTAATACAGGGGAAAATCAGCCCCAGCATTTT.

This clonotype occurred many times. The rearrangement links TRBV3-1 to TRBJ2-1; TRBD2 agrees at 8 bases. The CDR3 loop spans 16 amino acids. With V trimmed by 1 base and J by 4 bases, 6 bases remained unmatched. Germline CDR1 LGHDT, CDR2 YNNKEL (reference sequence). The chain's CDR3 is CASSQGWRGVYNEQFF. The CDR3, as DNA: TGTGCCAGCAGCCAAGGCTGGCGGGGGGTGTACAATGAGCAGTTCTTC.

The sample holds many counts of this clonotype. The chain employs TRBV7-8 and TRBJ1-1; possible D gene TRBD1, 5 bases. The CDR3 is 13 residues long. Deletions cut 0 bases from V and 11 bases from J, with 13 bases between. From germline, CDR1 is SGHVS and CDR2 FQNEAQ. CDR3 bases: TGTGCCAGCAGCTTAGCGATCGGGGAGGGGGCTTTCTTT. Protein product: CASSLAIGEGAFF.

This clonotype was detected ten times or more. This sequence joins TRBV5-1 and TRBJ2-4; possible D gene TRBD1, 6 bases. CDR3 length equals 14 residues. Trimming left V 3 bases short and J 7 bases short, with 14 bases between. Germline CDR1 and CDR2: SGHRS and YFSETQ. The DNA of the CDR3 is TGCGCCAGCAGCTGGACAGATTTGTGGAACATTCAGTACTTC. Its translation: CASSWTDLWNIQYF.

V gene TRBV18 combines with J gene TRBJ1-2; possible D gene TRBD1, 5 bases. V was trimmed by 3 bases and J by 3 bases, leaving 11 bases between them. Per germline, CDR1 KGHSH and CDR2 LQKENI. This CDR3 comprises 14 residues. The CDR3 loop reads CASSPFGGDYGYTF. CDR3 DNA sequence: TGTGCCAGCTCACCGTTCGGGGGGGACTATGGCTACACCTTC.

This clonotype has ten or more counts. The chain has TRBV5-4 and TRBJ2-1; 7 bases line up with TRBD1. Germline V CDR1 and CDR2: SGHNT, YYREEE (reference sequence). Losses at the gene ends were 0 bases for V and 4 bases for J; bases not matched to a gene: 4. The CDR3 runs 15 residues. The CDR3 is CASSLGTGLYNEQFF. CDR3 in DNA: TGTGCCAGCAGCTTGGGGACAGGTCTTTACAATGAGCAGTTCTTC.

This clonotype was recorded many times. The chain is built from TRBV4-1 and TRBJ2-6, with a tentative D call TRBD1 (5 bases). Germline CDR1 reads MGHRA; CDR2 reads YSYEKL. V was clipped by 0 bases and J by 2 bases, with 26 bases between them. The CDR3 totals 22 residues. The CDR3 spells CASSQDSGVWGRARPGANVLTF. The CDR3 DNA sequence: TGCGCCAGCAGCCAAGATAGTGGAGTTTGGGGCAGGGCTAGACCTGGGGCCAACGTCCTGACTTTC.

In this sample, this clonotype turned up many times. CDR3 amino acids: CASSLDAGFGYGYTF. The CDR3 DNA reads as TGTGCCAGCAGCTTAGATGCGGGATTCGGCTATGGCTACACCTTC. The chain links TRBV7-2 to TRBJ1-2; no clear D gene. The V gene's germline CDR1 is SGHTA and CDR2 FQGNSA. Trimming removed 1 base from V and 4 bases from J, with 13 bases in between. The CDR3 covers 15 residues.

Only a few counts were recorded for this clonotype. CDR3 sequence: CASSPNLGQPQHF. CDR3 DNA sequence: TGTGCCAGCAGTCCTAATTTGGGGCAGCCCCAGCATTTT. The chain has TRBV12-3 or TRBV12-4 and TRBJ1-5; D is ambiguous. This CDR3 contains 13 residues. Trimming removed 5 bases at V and 7 bases at J, with 12 bases between.

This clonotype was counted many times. Written as DNA, the CDR3 is TGTGCCAGCAGTTTCCAGGGGGCGGGGAACACTGAAGCTTTCTTT. Translation: CASSFQGAGNTEAFF. The chain uses TRBV27 and TRBJ1-1, with 8 bases that match TRBD1. Germline-derived CDR1 and CDR2 are MNHEY and SMNVEV (reference sequence). CDR3 length: 15 amino acids. J was trimmed by 1 base and V by 3 bases; bases with no gene match: 4.

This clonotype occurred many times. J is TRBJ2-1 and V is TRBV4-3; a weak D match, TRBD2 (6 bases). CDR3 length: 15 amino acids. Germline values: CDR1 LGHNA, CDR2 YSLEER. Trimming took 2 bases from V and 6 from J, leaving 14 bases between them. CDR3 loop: CASSQPSGATNEQFF. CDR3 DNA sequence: TGCGCCAGCAGCCAACCCTCGGGAGCCACCAATGAGCAGTTCTTC.